Many counts were recorded for the clone carrying this T cell receptor beta chain. The sample comes from a study of regulatory T cells in long-lasting Graves disease. Study in general: In persistent Graves' disease, antithyroid drugs had been taken for over 5 years and TSH receptor antibodies stayed positive.

The TCR beta library used iRepertoire HTBI primers with Arm-PCR amplification of CDR3. TCRdb passed the multiplex PCR reads through MiXCR, listing each CDR3 protein once. The table lists around 460,000 distinct CDR3 sequences, roughly 22% of them singletons. The germline V and J ends were trimmed by 8 bases and 0 bases, with 13 bases remaining between them. Germline V CDR1 and CDR2: SQVTM, ANQGSEA. The CDR3 covers 13 residues. Sample time point: persistent/refractory GD, antithyroid drugs over 5 years with positive TRAb. Isolated PBMC RNA provided the starting material for the TCR library. Around 9.8 milliliters of peripheral blood were taken and placed in EDTA tubes.

The chain is built from TRBV29-1 and TRBJ1-1; D is ambiguous. The sample here was peripheral blood mononuclear cells (PBMCs), taken when the disease was refractory, from a patient treated with antithyroid drugs. This TCR was recovered from a female donor with Graves disease. CDR3 sequence (DNA): TGCAGCATCCCGGGAAACTTGAACACTGAAGCTTTCTTT. It specifies CSIPGNLNTEAFF.